This T cell receptor (beta chain) was recorded in a study of response to subunit inactivated influenza vaccine. Study-wide results and caveats: Few additional T cells are recruited per seasonal influenza vaccination, authors suggested.

Concerning this clonotype: The target antigen is unknown.

The CDR3 is made up of 14 amino acids. Trimming removed 6 bases from V and 3 bases from J; junction bases left unmatched: 6. Germline V gene lookup returns CDR1 ENHRY and CDR2 SYGVKD. In TCRdb, the RT-PCR reads were re-called with MiXCR into one record per CDR3 protein. The data show 590,000 or so distinct CDR3 sequences, with around 15% seen just once and 7.6% held by the top ten. The TCR comes from a middle-aged man who received an inactivated influenza vaccine. The chain combines TRBV10-3 with TRBJ2-5; 8 bases match TRBD1. This specimen was PBMCs from blood, taken less than 15 days before vaccination. CDR3 nucleotide sequence: TGTGCCATCAGCCAGACAGGGGTGGAAGAGACCCAGTACTTC. As protein: CAISQTGVEETQYF.